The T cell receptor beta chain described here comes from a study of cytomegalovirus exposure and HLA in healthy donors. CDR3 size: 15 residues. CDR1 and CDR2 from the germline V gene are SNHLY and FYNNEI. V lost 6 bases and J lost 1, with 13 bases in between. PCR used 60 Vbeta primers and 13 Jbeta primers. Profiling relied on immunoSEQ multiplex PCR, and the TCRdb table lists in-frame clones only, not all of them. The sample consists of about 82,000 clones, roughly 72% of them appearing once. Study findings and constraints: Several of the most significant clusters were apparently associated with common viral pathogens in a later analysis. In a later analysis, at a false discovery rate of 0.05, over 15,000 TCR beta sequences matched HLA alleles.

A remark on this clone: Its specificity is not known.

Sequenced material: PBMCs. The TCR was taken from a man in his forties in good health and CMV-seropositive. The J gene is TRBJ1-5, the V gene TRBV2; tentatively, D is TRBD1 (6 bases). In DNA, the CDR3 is TGTGCCAGCAGCGTGGACAGCTCCAGCAATCAGCCCCAGCATTTT. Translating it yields CASSVDSSSNQPQHF.